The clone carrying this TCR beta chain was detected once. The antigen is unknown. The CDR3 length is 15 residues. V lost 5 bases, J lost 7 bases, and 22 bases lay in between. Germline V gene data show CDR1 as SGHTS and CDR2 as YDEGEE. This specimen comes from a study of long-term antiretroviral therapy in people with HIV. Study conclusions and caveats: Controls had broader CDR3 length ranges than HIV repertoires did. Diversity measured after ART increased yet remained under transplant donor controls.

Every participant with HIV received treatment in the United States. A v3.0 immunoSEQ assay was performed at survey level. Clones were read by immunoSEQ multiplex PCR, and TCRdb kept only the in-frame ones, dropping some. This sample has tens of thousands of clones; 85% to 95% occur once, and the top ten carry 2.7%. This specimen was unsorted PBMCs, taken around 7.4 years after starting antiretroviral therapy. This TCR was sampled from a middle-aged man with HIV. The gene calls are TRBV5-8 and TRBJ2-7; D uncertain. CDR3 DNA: TGTGCCAGCAGACTACCAGGACCGCCAATTAGGGAGCAGTACTTC. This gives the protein CASRLPGPPIREQYF.